Below are 3 T cell receptor beta chains sequenced from a single sample in a study of vaccination effects on CD4 cells after COVID-19. Profiling relied on immunoSEQ multiplex PCR, and the TCRdb table lists in-frame clones only, not all of them. Among tens of thousands of clones listed, less than 85% were seen once. After more than 8 days in culture, the CD4+ T cells were isolated. PCR showed that the person got SARS-CoV-2 infection at some point between March and December 2020. Of the BNT162b2 and mRNA-1273 vaccines, participants received two doses of one or the other. No antigen has been assigned to these receptors. This specimen consisted of CD4+ T cells from PBMCs cultured without peptide, obtained after COVID-19 vaccination. Receptors were obtained from a human donor who had a prior SARS-CoV-2 infection.

The chain combines TRBV5-1 with TRBJ1-1; the D is unclear. Germline lookup yields CDR1 SGHRS and CDR2 YFSETQ. CDR3 length: 13 amino acids. Trimming stripped 0 bases from V and 4 bases from J, with 7 bases between. CDR3: CASSLGQFTEAFF. CDR3 in DNA: TGCGCCAGCAGCTTGGGGCAGTTCACTGAAGCTTTCTTT.

The chain couples TRBV11-2 to TRBJ2-3; the D is unclear. Trimming stripped 5 bases from V and 2 bases from J, with 11 bases between. Looked up from germline, CDR1 is SGHAT and CDR2 is FQNNGV. This CDR3 region has 14 residues. The DNA for the CDR3 is TGTGCCAGCAGCCGCAACGTACACACAGATACGCAGTATTTT. Encoded protein: CASSRNVHTDTQYF.

The rearrangement uses TRBV7-2 and TRBJ2-2, with D tentatively TRBD1 or TRBD2 (5 bases each). This CDR3 contains 16 residues. V was shortened by 5 bases and J by 0 bases, with 13 bases between the two germline ends. Per the germline V gene, CDR1 is SGHTA and CDR2 is FQGNSA. Here the CDR3 DNA reads TGTGCCAGCAGCCCGGCCGGGACCCCGAACACCGGGGAGCTGTTTTTT. Its protein product is CASSPAGTPNTGELFF.